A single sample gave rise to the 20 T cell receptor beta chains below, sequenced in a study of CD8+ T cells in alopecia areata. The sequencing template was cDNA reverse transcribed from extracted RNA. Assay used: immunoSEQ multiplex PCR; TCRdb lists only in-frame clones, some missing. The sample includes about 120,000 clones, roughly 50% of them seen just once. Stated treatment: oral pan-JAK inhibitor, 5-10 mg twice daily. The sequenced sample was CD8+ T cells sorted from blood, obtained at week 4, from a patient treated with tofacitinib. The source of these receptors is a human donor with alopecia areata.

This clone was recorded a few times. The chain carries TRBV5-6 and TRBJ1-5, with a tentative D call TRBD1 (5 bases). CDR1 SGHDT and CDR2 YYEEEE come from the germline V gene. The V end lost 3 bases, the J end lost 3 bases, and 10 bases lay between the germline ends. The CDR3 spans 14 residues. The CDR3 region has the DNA TGTGCCAGCAGCTATGGCAGGGTCAATCAGCCCCAGCATTTT. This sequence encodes CASSYGRVNQPQHF.

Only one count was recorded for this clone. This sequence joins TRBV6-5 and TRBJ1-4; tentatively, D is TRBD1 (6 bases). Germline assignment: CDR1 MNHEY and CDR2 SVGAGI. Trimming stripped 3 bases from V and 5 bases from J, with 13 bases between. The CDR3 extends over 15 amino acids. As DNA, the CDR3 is TGTGCCAGCAGTTATACCGGGGGCGCGAATGAAAAACTGTTTTTT. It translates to CASSYTGGANEKLFF.

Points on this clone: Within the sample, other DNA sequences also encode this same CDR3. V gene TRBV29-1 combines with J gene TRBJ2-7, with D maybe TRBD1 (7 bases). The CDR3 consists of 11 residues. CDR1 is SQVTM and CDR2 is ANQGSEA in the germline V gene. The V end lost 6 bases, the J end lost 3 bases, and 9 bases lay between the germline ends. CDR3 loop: CSVRDSYEQYF. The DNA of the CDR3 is TGCAGCGTGCGGGACAGCTACGAGCAGTACTTC.

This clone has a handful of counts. CDR3 amino acids: CAISEPGMATDTQYF. DNA of the CDR3: TGTGCCATCAGTGAGCCGGGGATGGCCACAGATACGCAGTATTTT. The chain couples TRBV10-3 to TRBJ2-3; the D gene is possibly TRBD2 (5 bases). CDR3 length: 15 residues. V gave up 2 bases and J gave up 2 bases, with 11 bases separating them. Germline CDR1 ENHRY, CDR2 SYGVKD.

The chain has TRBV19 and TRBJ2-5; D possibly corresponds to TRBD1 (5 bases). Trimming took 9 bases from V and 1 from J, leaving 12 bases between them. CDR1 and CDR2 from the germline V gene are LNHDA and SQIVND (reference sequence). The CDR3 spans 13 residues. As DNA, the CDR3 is TGTGCCAGCAGGACAAGCCGCCAAGAGACCCAGTACTTC. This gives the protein CASRTSRQETQYF.

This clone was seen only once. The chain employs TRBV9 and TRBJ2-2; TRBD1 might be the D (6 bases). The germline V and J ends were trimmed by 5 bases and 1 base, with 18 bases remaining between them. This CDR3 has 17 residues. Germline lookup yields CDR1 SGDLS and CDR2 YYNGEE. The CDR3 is CASSDERFRGNTGELFF. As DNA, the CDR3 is TGTGCCAGCAGTGACGAGAGGTTCAGGGGGAACACCGGGGAGCTGTTTTTT.

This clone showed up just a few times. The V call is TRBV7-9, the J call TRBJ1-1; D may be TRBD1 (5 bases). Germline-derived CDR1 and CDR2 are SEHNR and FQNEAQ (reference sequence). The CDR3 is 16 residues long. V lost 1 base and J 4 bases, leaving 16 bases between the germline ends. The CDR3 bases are TGTGCCAGCAGCTTAGTGCCAGGGACCCAGGGCACTGAAGCTTTCTTT. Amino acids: CASSLVPGTQGTEAFF. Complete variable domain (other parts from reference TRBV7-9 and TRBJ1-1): DTGVSQNPRHKITKRGQNVTFRCDPISEHNRLYWYRQTLGQGPEFLTYFQNEAQLEKSRLLSDRFSAERPKGSFSTLEIQRTEQGDSAMYLCASSLVPGTQGTEAFFGQGTRLTVV.

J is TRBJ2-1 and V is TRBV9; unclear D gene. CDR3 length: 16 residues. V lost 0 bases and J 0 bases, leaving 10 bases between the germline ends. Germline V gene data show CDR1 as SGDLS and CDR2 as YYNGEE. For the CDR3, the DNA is TGTGCCAGCAGCGTAGCTGGCAGCAGCTCCTACAATGAGCAGTTCTTC. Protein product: CASSVAGSSSYNEQFF.

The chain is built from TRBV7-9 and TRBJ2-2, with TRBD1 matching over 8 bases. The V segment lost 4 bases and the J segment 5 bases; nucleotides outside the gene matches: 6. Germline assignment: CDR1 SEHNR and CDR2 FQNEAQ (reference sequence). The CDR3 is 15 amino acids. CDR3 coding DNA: TGTGCCAGCAGCTCTAGGGACAGGAGTACCGGGGAGCTGTTTTTT. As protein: CASSSRDRSTGELFF. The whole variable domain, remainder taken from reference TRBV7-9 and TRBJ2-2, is DTGVSQNPRHKITKRGQNVTFRCDPISEHNRLYWYRQTLGQGPEFLTYFQNEAQLEKSRLLSDRFSAERPKGSFSTLEIQRTEQGDSAMYLCASSSRDRSTGELFFGEGSRLTVL.

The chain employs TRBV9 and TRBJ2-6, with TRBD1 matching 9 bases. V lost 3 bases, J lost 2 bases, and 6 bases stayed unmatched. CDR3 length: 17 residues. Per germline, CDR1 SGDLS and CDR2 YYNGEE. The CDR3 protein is CASSGNRGLPGANVLTF. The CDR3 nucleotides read TGTGCCAGCAGCGGAAACAGGGGGCTGCCTGGGGCCAACGTCCTGACTTTC.

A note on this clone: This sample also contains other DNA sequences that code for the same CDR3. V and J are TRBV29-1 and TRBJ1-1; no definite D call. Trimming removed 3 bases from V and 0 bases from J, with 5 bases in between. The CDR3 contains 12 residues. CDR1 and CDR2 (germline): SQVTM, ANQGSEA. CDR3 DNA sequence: TGCAGCGTTGAGGACTTGAACACTGAAGCTTTCTTT. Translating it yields CSVEDLNTEAFF. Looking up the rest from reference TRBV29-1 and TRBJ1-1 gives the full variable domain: SAVISQKPSRDICQRGTSLTIQCQVDSQVTMMFWYRQQPGQSLTLIATANQGSEATYESGFVIDKFPISRPNLTFSTLTVSNMSPEDSSIYLCSVEDLNTEAFFGQGTRLTVV.

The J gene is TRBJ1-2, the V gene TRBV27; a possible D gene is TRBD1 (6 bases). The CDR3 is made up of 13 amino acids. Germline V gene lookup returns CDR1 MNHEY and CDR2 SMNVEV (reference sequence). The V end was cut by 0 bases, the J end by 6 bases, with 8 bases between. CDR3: CASSLSSGDGYTF. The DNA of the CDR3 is TGTGCCAGCAGTTTATCCTCAGGGGATGGCTACACCTTC.

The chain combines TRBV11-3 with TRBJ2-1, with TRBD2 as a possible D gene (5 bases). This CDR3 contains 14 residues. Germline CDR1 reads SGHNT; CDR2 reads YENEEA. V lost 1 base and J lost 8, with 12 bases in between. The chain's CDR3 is CASSLGSSSDEQFF. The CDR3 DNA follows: TGTGCCAGCAGCTTAGGTTCTAGTAGCGATGAGCAGTTCTTC. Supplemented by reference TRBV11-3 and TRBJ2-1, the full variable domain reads EAGVVQSPRYKIIEKKQPVAFWCNPISGHNTLYWYLQNLGQGPELLIRYENEEAVDDSQLPKDRFSAERLKGVDSTLKIQPAELGDSAVYLCASSLGSSSDEQFFGPGTRLTVL.

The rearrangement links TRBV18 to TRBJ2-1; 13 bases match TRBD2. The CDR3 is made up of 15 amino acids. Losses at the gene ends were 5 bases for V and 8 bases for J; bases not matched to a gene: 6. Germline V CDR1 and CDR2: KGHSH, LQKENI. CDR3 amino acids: CASSSRLAGGDEQFF. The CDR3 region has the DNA TGTGCCAGCTCATCGAGACTAGCGGGGGGAGATGAGCAGTTCTTC.

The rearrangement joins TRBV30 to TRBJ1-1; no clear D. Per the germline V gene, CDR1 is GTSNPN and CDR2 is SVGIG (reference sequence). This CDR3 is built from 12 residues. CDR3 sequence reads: CARAKMNTEAFF. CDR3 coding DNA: TGTGCACGGGCCAAGATGAACACTGAAGCTTTCTTT.

In DNA, the CDR3 is TGTGCTAGTGGTAATGATCAGCCCCAGCATTTT. It encodes CASGNDQPQHF. The chain is built from TRBV12-5 and TRBJ1-5; no reliable D call. The CDR3 loop spans 11 amino acids. Germline V gene sequence: CDR1 LGHNT, CDR2 FRNRAP. The V end lost 5 bases, the J end lost 5 bases, and 4 bases lay between the germline ends.

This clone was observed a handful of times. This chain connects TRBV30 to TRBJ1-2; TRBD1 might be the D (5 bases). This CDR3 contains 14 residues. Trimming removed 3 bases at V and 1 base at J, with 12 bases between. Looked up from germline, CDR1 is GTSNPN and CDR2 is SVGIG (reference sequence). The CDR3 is CAWSRPGRNYGYTF. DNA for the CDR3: TGTGCCTGGAGCCGGCCGGGACGTAACTATGGCTACACCTTC. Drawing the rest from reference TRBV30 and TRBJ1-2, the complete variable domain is SQTIHQWPATLVQPVGSPLSLECTVEGTSNPNLYWYRQAAGRGLQLLFYSVGIGQISSEVPQNLSASRPQDRQFILSSKKLLLSDSGFYLCAWSRPGRNYGYTFGSGTRLTVV.

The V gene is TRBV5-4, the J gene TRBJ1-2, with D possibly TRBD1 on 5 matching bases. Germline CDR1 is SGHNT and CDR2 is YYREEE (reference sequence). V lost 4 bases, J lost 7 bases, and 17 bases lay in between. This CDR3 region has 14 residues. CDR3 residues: CASSPLADTSGYTF. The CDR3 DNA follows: TGTGCCAGCAGCCCTCTGGCGGACACATCTGGCTACACCTTC.

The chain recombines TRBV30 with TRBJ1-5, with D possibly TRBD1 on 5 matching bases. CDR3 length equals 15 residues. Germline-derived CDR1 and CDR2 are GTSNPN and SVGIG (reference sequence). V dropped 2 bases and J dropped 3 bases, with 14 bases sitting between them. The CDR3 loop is CAWSIGDPLNQPQHF. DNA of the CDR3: TGTGCCTGGAGTATAGGGGACCCCCTCAATCAGCCCCAGCATTTT.

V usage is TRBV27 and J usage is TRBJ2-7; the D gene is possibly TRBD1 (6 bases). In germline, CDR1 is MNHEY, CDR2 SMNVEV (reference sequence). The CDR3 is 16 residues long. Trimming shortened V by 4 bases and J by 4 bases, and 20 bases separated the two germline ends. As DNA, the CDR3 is TGTGCCAGCAGTTCCGATCCGGGACAAGGGATTTACGAGCAGTACTTC. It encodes CASSSDPGQGIYEQYF.